These T cell receptor beta chains were read from a single sample in a study of shared clonotypes between healthy human individuals. Profiled with immunoSEQ multiplex PCR; TCRdb holds only in-frame clones, not every one. The sample lists approximately 470,000 clones; 78% were seen once. Sequenced material: PBMCs. Receptors were obtained from a woman aged 40 to 55 in good health. Some clones in this sample may be carry-over from other donors' samples. Each CDR3 is given with its conserved first and last residue. The D gene is left open where the match is weak. The size of a clone is reported for some rows only, either as once, few or many, or as a class for expanded clones.

v_call	d_call	clone_size	j_call	cdr3_aa	cdr3_nt
TRBV27	-	-	TRBJ2-5	CASSLGVRQTQYF	TGTGCCAGCAGTTTAGGTGTTAGGCAGACCCAGTACTTC
TRBV30	-	-	TRBJ1-2	CAWAASYGYTF	TGTGCCTGGGCAGCGTCCTATGGCTACACCTTC
TRBV18	-	-	TRBJ2-7	CASSPLRRDLSYEQYF	TGTGCCAGCTCACCACTCCGGAGGGACTTATCCTACGAGCAGTACTTC
TRBV30	TRBD1	-	TRBJ2-7	CAWNHHGGTGSYEQYF	TGTGCCTGGAACCACCACGGCGGGACAGGGTCCTACGAGCAGTACTTC
TRBV9	TRBD2	few	TRBJ2-1	CASSHLAGNYNEQFF	TGTGCCAGCAGCCATCTAGCGGGGAATTACAATGAGCAGTTCTTC
TRBV7-3	-	-	TRBJ2-7	CASSPLGYEQYF	TGTGCCAGCAGCCCCCTCGGATACGAGCAGTACTTC
TRBV5-1	TRBD1	-	TRBJ1-1	CASSRDSMNTEAFF	TGCGCCAGCAGCCGGGACAGCATGAACACTGAAGCTTTCTTT
TRBV7-9	-	-	TRBJ2-2	CASSLEDTGELFF	TGTGCCAGCAGCTTAGAAGATACCGGGGAGCTGTTTTTT
TRBV2	TRBD1	once	TRBJ2-7	CASSGGQGNVYEQYF	TGTGCCAGCAGTGGGGGACAGGGTAATGTGTACGAGCAGTACTTC
TRBV28	TRBD2	few	TRBJ2-4	CASRTLAGGGIQYF	TGTGCCAGCAGGACCTTAGCGGGAGGCGGCATTCAGTACTTC
TRBV7-2	TRBD2	-	TRBJ2-3	CASSFRLAADTQYF	TGTGCCAGCAGCTTTAGACTAGCGGCAGATACGCAGTATTTT
TRBV14	TRBD2	-	TRBJ2-7	CASSQGLGSGLAGYSYEQYF	TGTGCCAGCAGCCAAGGCTTAGGGTCCGGGCTAGCGGGTTACTCCTACGAGCAGTACTTC
TRBV7-2	TRBD2	-	TRBJ2-7	CASSSSSGRFYEQYF	TGTGCCAGCAGCTCCTCTAGCGGGAGGTTCTACGAGCAGTACTTC
TRBV7-2	-	-	TRBJ2-6	CASSPSGANVLTF	TGTGCCAGCAGCCCCTCGGGAGCCAACGTCCTGACTTTC
TRBV19	-	-	TRBJ1-6	CASSIEGYGSPLHF	TGTGCCAGTAGTATAGAAGGGTATGGATCACCCCTCCACTTT
TRBV9	TRBD2	-	TRBJ2-1	CASTKTSGMSYNEQFF	TGTGCCAGCACCAAGACTAGCGGGATGTCCTACAATGAGCAGTTCTTC
TRBV11-1	-	-	TRBJ2-3	CASSSRTGSSTDTQYF	TGTGCCAGCAGCTCACGGACGGGCTCTAGCACAGATACGCAGTATTTT
TRBV7-2	-	-	TRBJ1-3	CASSHGLSVGNTIYF	TGTGCCAGCAGCCACGGACTCTCGGTCGGAAACACCATATATTTT
TRBV4-1	TRBD2	-	TRBJ2-1	CASSQEGSGSRSEQFF	TGCGCCAGCAGCCAAGAGGGGAGCGGGAGTAGGAGTGAGCAGTTCTTC
TRBV10-3	-	-	TRBJ1-3	CATQPLTDSGNTIYF	TGTGCCACCCAGCCGCTCACCGACTCTGGAAACACCATATATTTT
TRBV19	TRBD2	many	TRBJ2-7	CASSNPGLQYEQYF	TGTGCCAGTAGTAATCCGGGACTACAATACGAGCAGTACTTC
TRBV7-6	TRBD1	-	TRBJ1-4	CASSPPATGEKLFF	TGTGCCAGCAGCCCCCCCGCGACAGGGGAAAAACTGTTTTTT
TRBV2	TRBD1	-	TRBJ2-3	CASSEARGDTQYF	TGTGCCAGCAGTGAAGCCAGGGGGGATACGCAGTATTTT
TRBV6-5	TRBD2	-	TRBJ2-1	CASSTPSGNSDEQFF	TGTGCCAGCAGTACCCCTAGCGGGAACTCCGATGAGCAGTTCTTC
TRBV6-6	TRBD2	few	TRBJ2-7	CASSPGGRAYEQYF	TGTGCCAGCTCGCCCGGCGGGAGGGCCTACGAGCAGTACTTC
TRBV6-1	-	-	TRBJ1-1	CASSEAHTSVAFF	TGTGCCAGCAGTGAAGCGCACACCTCTGTAGCTTTCTTT
TRBV5-6	-	-	TRBJ2-5	CASSLGHYQETQYF	TGTGCCAGCAGCTTGGGGCATTACCAAGAGACCCAGTACTTC
TRBV27	-	-	TRBJ1-2	CASSLSVNYGYTF	TGTGCCAGCAGTTTATCCGTTAACTATGGCTACACCTTC
TRBV9	TRBD2	-	TRBJ2-3	CASSVNIELAGGVTDTQYF	TGTGCCAGCAGCGTAAACATCGAGCTAGCGGGAGGGGTCACAGATACGCAGTATTTT
TRBV9	-	once	TRBJ2-1	CASSVEQPNEQFF	TGTGCCAGCAGCGTAGAACAGCCGAATGAGCAGTTCTTC
TRBV5-1	-	-	TRBJ2-5	CASSLAGTGEETQYF	TGCGCCAGCAGCTTGGCCGGGACGGGAGAAGAGACCCAGTACTTC
TRBV5-1	-	-	TRBJ2-7	CASSLAGTDASYEQYF	TGCGCCAGCAGCTTGGCCGGGACGGATGCTTCCTACGAGCAGTACTTC
TRBV6-6	TRBD1	-	TRBJ2-1	CASRHTGGSGYEQFF	TGTGCCAGCAGGCATACAGGGGGCTCGGGATATGAGCAGTTCTTC
TRBV27	-	-	TRBJ2-7	CASSFRDGGGYEQYF	TGTGCCAGCAGTTTTCGGGACGGCGGCGGCTACGAGCAGTACTTC
TRBV18	TRBD1	-	TRBJ1-2	CASSRQGDYGYTF	TGTGCCAGCTCACGACAGGGCGACTATGGCTACACCTTC
TRBV4-3	-	many	TRBJ1-2	CASSHIPTGVMGYGYTF	TGCGCCAGCAGCCACATCCCGACGGGGGTCATGGGGTATGGCTACACCTTC
TRBV5-6	-	few	TRBJ1-2	CASSSLPGGYTF	TGTGCCAGCAGCTCCCTCCCCGGTGGCTACACCTTC
TRBV28	-	-	TRBJ2-1	CASSPTGTGRANEQFF	TGTGCCAGCAGCCCCACCGGGACCGGGCGGGCAAATGAGCAGTTCTTC
TRBV5-1	-	-	TRBJ2-5	CASSLQGSQETQYF	TGCGCCAGCAGCTTGCAAGGTTCCCAAGAGACCCAGTACTTC
TRBV21-1	-	few	TRBJ1-2	CASSNWDREPYGYTF	TGTGCCAGCAGCAATTGGGACAGGGAGCCCTATGGCTACACCTTC
TRBV7-2	TRBD2	-	TRBJ2-1	CASSLALAGTNEQFF	TGTGCCAGCAGCTTAGCGCTAGCGGGAACTAATGAGCAGTTCTTC